This entry lists 24 T cell receptor beta chains sequenced from one sample in a study of early T cells in non-severe SARS-CoV-2 infection. TCRdb itself ran the 5' RACE reads through MiXCR, one entry per CDR3 protein. This table has about 58,000 distinct CDR3 sequences, about an eighth appearing once. What was sequenced was whole blood. The receptors originated from an adult who was a healthcare worker with PCR-confirmed SARS-CoV-2 infection or an uninfected control (not recorded which).

The chain recombines TRBV15 with TRBJ2-1; no definite D call. V lost 8 bases and J lost 0, with 14 bases in between. This CDR3 contains 15 residues. Germline-derived CDR1 and CDR2 are LNHNV and YYDKDF (reference sequence). The DNA for the CDR3 is TGTGCCACCGCCCTTTCCGCAAGCTCCTACAATGAGCAGTTCTTC. Protein: CATALSASSYNEQFF.

The chain couples TRBV28 to TRBJ1-5, with 8 bases aligning to TRBD1. With 4 bases clipped from V and 1 base from J, the junction kept 15 bases outside the gene matches. Per the germline V gene, CDR1 is MDHEN and CDR2 is SYDVKM. CDR3 length: 19 amino acids. The CDR3 protein is CASSYGTGGSDISNQPQHF. The CDR3 DNA reads as TGTGCCAGCAGTTACGGGACAGGTGGTTCTGATATAAGCAATCAGCCCCAGCATTTT.

The chain links TRBV29-1 to TRBJ2-7; D may be TRBD1 (6 bases). The germline V gene encodes CDR1 SQVTM and CDR2 ANQGSEA. Trimming took off 4 bases at V and 0 bases at J, with 7 bases between the two ends. The length of the CDR3 is 12 residues. The CDR3 protein is CSVAGVSYEQYF. CDR3 nucleotides: TGCAGCGTTGCAGGGGTCTCCTACGAGCAGTACTTC.

The chain carries TRBV3-1 and TRBJ1-1, with D unresolved. The CDR3 runs 14 residues. Germline V CDR1 and CDR2: LGHDT, YNNKEL (reference sequence). Trimming took 3 bases from V and 1 from J, leaving 9 bases between them. Here the CDR3 DNA reads TGTGCCAGCAGCCACCGACACGCGAACACTGAAGCTTTCTTT. This encodes CASSHRHANTEAFF. The complete variable domain, with remaining parts taken from reference TRBV3-1 and TRBJ1-1, reads DTAVSQTPKYLVTQMGNDKSIKCEQNLGHDTMYWYKQDSKKFLKIMFSYNNKELIINETVPNRFSPKSPDKAHLNLHINSLELGDSAVYFCASSHRHANTEAFFGQGTRLTVV.

This clonotype was seen at least ten times. This rearrangement joins TRBV10-3 to TRBJ1-6, with 10 bases that match TRBD1. This CDR3 has 15 residues. V lost 6 bases to trimming and J lost 7 bases; unmatched junction nucleotides: 6. CDR1 ENHRY and CDR2 SYGVKD come from the germline V gene. DNA for the CDR3: TGTGCCATCAGCTCGGGACAGGGGCTGAATTCACCCCTCCACTTT. Translated, it gives CAISSGQGLNSPLHF.

This clonotype was counted many times. This sequence joins TRBV29-1 and TRBJ1-1, with 9 bases aligning to TRBD1. After removal of 6 bases from V and 4 bases from J, the junction contained 9 bases not matched to a gene. The CDR3 has 14 amino acids. CDR1 and CDR2 from the germline V gene are SQVTM and ANQGSEA. The CDR3 region has the DNA TGCAGCGTGCTCGGACAGGGGATATCCACTGAAGCTTTCTTT. It is translated as CSVLGQGISTEAFF.

Ten or more counts support this clonotype. This chain links TRBV7-6 with TRBJ1-6, with TRBD1 identical over 7 bases. With V trimmed by 5 bases and J by 12 bases, 7 bases remained unmatched. CDR3 length: 13 residues. Germline-derived CDR1 and CDR2 are SGHVS and FNYEAQ. The CDR3 DNA reads TGTGCCAGCAGCCCAGGACAGGCTTTACCCCTCCACTTT. It codes for CASSPGQALPLHF. Full variable domain (outside the CDR3, taken from reference TRBV7-6 and TRBJ1-6): GAGVSQSPRYKVTKRGQDVALRCDPISGHVSLYWYRQALGQGPEFLTYFNYEAQQDKSGLPNDRFSAERPEGSISTLTIQRTEQRDSAMYRCASSPGQALPLHFGNGTRLTVT.

The chain uses TRBV6-5 and TRBJ1-6, with TRBD1 as a possible D gene (5 bases). CDR1 is MNHEY, CDR2 SVGAGI, per germline. The ends were cut back, 0 bases at V and 8 bases at J, with 8 bases in the middle. The CDR3 sequence is 14 residues long. The CDR3 DNA reads as TGTGCCAGCAGTTACTCAGGACACGATTCACCCCTCCACTTT. It encodes CASSYSGHDSPLHF.

This clonotype was counted at least ten times. The CDR3 spells CASTQGGTGAHEQYF. The CDR3 DNA reads TGTGCCAGCACCCAGGGGGGGACAGGGGCCCACGAGCAGTACTTC. This chain links TRBV6-6 with TRBJ2-7; 10 nucleotides match TRBD1. The germline V gene has CDR1 MNHNY and CDR2 SVGAGI (reference sequence). V shed 7 bases, J shed 5 bases, and the junction held 11 bases outside the gene matches. The CDR3 extends over 15 amino acids.

V gene TRBV6-6 combines with J gene TRBJ1-3; D is ambiguous. Trimming pared 0 bases from V and 0 bases from J, leaving 15 bases between. Germline CDR1 is MNHNY and CDR2 is SVGAGI (reference sequence). The length of the CDR3 is 18 residues. The CDR3 nucleotides read TGTGCCAGCAGTTACTCGATTGACGGTTCCTACTCTGGAAACACCATATATTTT. Translation: CASSYSIDGSYSGNTIYF.

This clonotype has a count of ten or more. The chain combines TRBV28 with TRBJ2-3; D may match TRBD1 or TRBD2 (5 bases each). The CDR3 runs 15 residues. CDR1 is MDHEN and CDR2 is SYDVKM in the germline V gene. Trimming shortened V by 8 bases and J by 2 bases, and 17 bases separated the two germline ends. CDR3 sequence: CASRDRSTHTDTQYF. The CDR3 DNA follows: TGTGCCAGCCGGGACCGCTCAACGCACACAGATACGCAGTATTTT. Variable domain in full (rest from reference TRBV28 and TRBJ2-3): DVKVTQSSRYLVKRTGEKVFLECVQDMDHENMFWYRQDPGLGLRLIYFSYDVKMKEKGDIPEGYSVSREKKERFSLILESASTNQTSMYLCASRDRSTHTDTQYFGPGTRLTVL.

The chain carries TRBV25-1 and TRBJ1-3, with D hard to call. This CDR3 has 14 residues. Trimming took 3 bases from V and 0 from J, leaving 6 bases between them. Germline lookup yields CDR1 MGHDK and CDR2 SYGVNS. The CDR3 is CASSDASSGNTIYF. DNA for the CDR3: TGTGCCAGCAGTGACGCGAGCTCTGGAAACACCATATATTTT.

This clonotype was seen more than once but under ten times. Given the absence of the conserved phenylalanine or tryptophan at the CDR3 end, a read error is likely. It is unclear where the CDR3 begins or ends on the DNA, so no DNA is shown, and the CDR3 is as TCRdb lists it. The chain joins TRBV7-9 to TRBJ2-3; the table's D call, TRBD2, has no DNA check behind it. The length of the CDR3 is 13 amino acids, counting both ends. The germline V gene has CDR1 SEHNR and CDR2 FQNEAQ (reference sequence). The CDR3 sequence: CASSLVRGKELAP.

There are many counts of this clonotype. V gene TRBV27 combines with J gene TRBJ1-1, with a tentative D call TRBD1 (6 bases). CDR1 MNHEY and CDR2 SMNVEV come from the germline V gene (reference sequence). This CDR3 comprises 14 residues. Trimming took 8 bases from V and 4 from J, leaving 17 bases between them. The DNA for the CDR3 is TGTGCCAGCGTTTTAGGGGGGGAGGGCACTGAAGCTTTCTTT. It specifies CASVLGGEGTEAFF.

The chain has TRBV28 and TRBJ2-7; D is unclear. This CDR3 has 11 amino acids. The germline V gene encodes CDR1 MDHEN and CDR2 SYDVKM. Trimming shortened V by 5 bases and J by 7 bases, and 9 bases separated the two germline ends. DNA of the CDR3: TGTGCCAGCAGTATGCGGAAGGAGCAGTACTTC. It yields the protein CASSMRKEQYF.

This chain connects TRBV20-1 to TRBJ1-5, with TRBD1 as a possible D gene (5 bases). The germline gives CDR1 DFQATT, CDR2 SNEGSKA (reference sequence). The CDR3 is made up of 15 amino acids. Trimming cost V 4 bases and J 1 base, with 14 bases left between them. The CDR3 nucleotides read TGCAGTGCTATCCCGGGGCAGGGAAGCAATCAGCCCCAGCATTTT. Residues: CSAIPGQGSNQPQHF.

The V call is TRBV28, the J call TRBJ2-5; D not resolved. The V gene's germline CDR1 is MDHEN and CDR2 SYDVKM. This CDR3 region has 14 residues. The V end lost 6 bases, the J end lost 1 base, and 12 bases lay between the germline ends. The CDR3 coding sequence is TGTGCCAGCAGCCCGCCCGGGCCCCAAGAGACCCAGTACTTC. Amino acid sequence: CASSPPGPQETQYF.

This clonotype occurred many times. V and J are TRBV7-6 and TRBJ1-4, with D possibly matching TRBD1 (5 bases). V was trimmed by 1 base and J by 3 bases, leaving 15 bases between them. The CDR3 runs 17 residues. Germline values: CDR1 SGHVS, CDR2 FNYEAQ. This CDR3 reads CASSLVAGRMANEKLFF. Here the CDR3 DNA reads TGTGCCAGCAGCTTAGTGGCAGGGAGGATGGCTAATGAAAAACTGTTTTTT.

This clonotype has just a few counts. This chain links TRBV9 with TRBJ2-1, with D unresolved. Trimming shortened V by 3 bases and J by 4 bases, and 8 bases separated the two germline ends. The CDR3 covers 13 residues. Germline V gene lookup returns CDR1 SGDLS and CDR2 YYNGEE. CDR3 nucleotides: TGTGCCAGCAGCGGGCGATATTACAATGAGCAGTTCTTC. This gives the protein CASSGRYYNEQFF.

The chain has TRBV5-1 and TRBJ1-3, with D perhaps matching TRBD1 (5 bases). V lost 0 bases and J lost 2, with 12 bases in between. CDR3 length equals 16 residues. Per the germline V gene, CDR1 is SGHRS and CDR2 is YFSETQ. CDR3 in DNA: TGCGCCAGCAGCTTGGTTCAGGGAGGGACTGGAAACACCATATATTTT. Translation gives CASSLVQGGTGNTIYF. The full variable domain, its missing parts supplied by reference TRBV5-1 and TRBJ1-3, is KAGVTQTPRYLIKTRGQQVTLSCSPISGHRSVSWYQQTPGQGLQFLFEYFSETQRNKGNFPGRFSGRQFSNSRSEMNVSTLELGDSALYLCASSLVQGGTGNTIYFGEGSWLTVV.

The gene calls are TRBV28 and TRBJ2-7; 14 bases agree with TRBD2. This CDR3 is 17 amino acids long. With 5 bases clipped from V and 4 bases from J, the junction kept 10 bases outside the gene matches. Germline V gene data show CDR1 as MDHEN and CDR2 as SYDVKM. The CDR3 reads CASSTSPGTSGSYEQYF. CDR3 bases: TGTGCCAGCAGTACTTCCCCCGGGACTAGCGGGAGTTACGAGCAGTACTTC. Based on the CDR3 plus reference TRBV28 and TRBJ2-7, the full variable domain is DVKVTQSSRYLVKRTGEKVFLECVQDMDHENMFWYRQDPGLGLRLIYFSYDVKMKEKGDIPEGYSVSREKKERFSLILESASTNQTSMYLCASSTSPGTSGSYEQYFGPGTRLTVT.

This rearrangement joins TRBV18 to TRBJ2-3; the D is unclear. Germline CDR1 is KGHSH and CDR2 is LQKENI. This CDR3 contains 14 residues. V shed 6 bases and J shed 4 bases, with 14 bases lying between them. The CDR3 sequence: CASSARMGADTQYF. DNA of the CDR3: TGTGCCAGCTCCGCCCGGATGGGTGCAGATACGCAGTATTTT.

The CDR3 sequence is CATSAYRSSYNEQFF. CDR3 nucleotide sequence: TGTGCCACCAGTGCCTACAGGAGCTCCTACAATGAGCAGTTCTTC. The genes are TRBV24-1 and TRBJ2-1; D is perhaps TRBD1 (5 bases). This CDR3 has 15 residues. Germline lookup yields CDR1 KGHDR and CDR2 SFDVKD. Trimming cost V 5 bases and J 0 bases, with 10 bases left between them.

This clonotype appeared a few times. V usage is TRBV7-9 and J usage is TRBJ2-2; perhaps TRBD1 as D (6 bases). V lost 5 bases and J lost 7, with 11 bases in between. In germline, CDR1 is SEHNR, CDR2 FQNEAQ (reference sequence). The CDR3 is 13 amino acids. The CDR3 protein is CASSPQGHGELFF. The CDR3 nucleotides read TGTGCCAGCAGCCCACAGGGTCACGGGGAGCTGTTTTTT.